This is a list of T cell receptor beta chains from one sample in a study of CD8+ T cells in alopecia areata. The table came from immunoSEQ multiplex PCR; TCRdb's copy has only in-frame clones and leaves some out. The table records under 200,000 clones, less than 80% of them present only once. The sequences come from CD4+ T cells sorted from blood, collected at week 24, from a patient treated with tofacitinib. These TCRs come from a human donor with alopecia areata. Each CDR3 is given with its conserved first and last residue. A D gene is named only where the DNA matches it firmly. Size tells how often a clone was seen (once, few, many) or the class of an expanded clone, and some rows leave it out.

v_gene	d_gene	j_gene	abundance	CDR3nt	CDR3aa
TRBV19	TRBD1	TRBJ2-7	once	TGTGCCAGTAGCCAGACAGGGGCCTCCTACGAGCAGTACTTC	CASSQTGASYEQYF
TRBV30	NA	TRBJ2-3	NA	TGTGCCTGGAGTGTGAACTGGGATACGCAGTATTTT	CAWSVNWDTQYF
TRBV2	NA	TRBJ2-1	NA	TGTGCCAGCAGTGAGATTAAGGGTATGGGTTACAATGAGCAGTTCTTC	CASSEIKGMGYNEQFF
TRBV7-2	NA	TRBJ2-5	few	TGTGCCAGCAGCACGGGACTTCTCCGGGAGACCCAGTACTTC	CASSTGLLRETQYF
TRBV7-9	NA	TRBJ2-1	few	TGTGCGAGCCGGGGCGGGACAGCTTCCTACAATGAGCAGTTCTTC	CASRGGTASYNEQFF
TRBV5-6	NA	TRBJ2-2	NA	TGTGCCAGCAGCCTTCGGATGATGGGGCGGAACACCGGGGAGCTGTTTTTT	CASSLRMMGRNTGELFF
TRBV7-2	NA	TRBJ2-1	once	TGTGCCAGCAGCTTTTATGAGCGACCTCCGGGGCATGAGCAGTTCTTC	CASSFYERPPGHEQFF
TRBV4-1	NA	TRBJ1-6	NA	TGCGCCAGCAGCCACAAGGAGGGTTCGGCGGGTAATTCACCCCTCCACTTT	CASSHKEGSAGNSPLHF
TRBV7-8	NA	TRBJ2-5	NA	TGTGCCAGTTACGGAAGGGAGACCCAGTACTTC	CASYGRETQYF
TRBV12-5	NA	TRBJ1-2	few	TGTGCTAGTGGTTTGTCCGTGTCTAACTATGGCTACACCTTC	CASGLSVSNYGYTF
TRBV10-3	NA	TRBJ2-5	NA	TGTGCCATCAGTGAGAGTGACAGGCAAGAGACCCAGTACTTC	CAISESDRQETQYF
TRBV6-1	NA	TRBJ2-7	NA	TGTGCCAGCAGTGAAGAAACCTACGGAGGCCAGCAGTACTTC	CASSEETYGGQQYF
TRBV30	NA	TRBJ2-5	few	TGTGCCTGGAGTGCTCCTTCTAGGGAGACCCAGTACTTC	CAWSAPSRETQYF
TRBV18	NA	TRBJ1-5	NA	TGTGCCAGCTCGCAGGGACTTAATCAGCCCCAGCATTTT	CASSQGLNQPQHF
TRBV19	NA	TRBJ1-2	few	TGTGCCAGTATTGGCAGGGACGGATATGGCTACACCTTC	CASIGRDGYGYTF
TRBV2	NA	TRBJ2-3	NA	TGTGCCAGCAGTGAGGGGTCAGGAGATACGCAGTATTTT	CASSEGSGDTQYF
TRBV2	TRBD1	TRBJ1-5	many	TGTGCCATTTCCGGGACAGGAAATCAGCCCCAGCATTTT	CAISGTGNQPQHF
TRBV30	TRBD2	TRBJ2-1	NA	TGTGCCTGGAGAGTCGGGGGGTCCTACAATGAGCAGTTCTTC	CAWRVGGSYNEQFF
TRBV20-1	NA	TRBJ2-7	NA	TGCAGCGCCTCCCAGGGTAACGAGCAGTACTTC	CSASQGNEQYF
TRBV29-1	NA	TRBJ2-1	NA	TGCAGCGCTCGGCGGGGCCTCTCCTACAATGAGCAGTTCTTC	CSARRGLSYNEQFF
TRBV29-1	NA	TRBJ1-3	NA	TGCAGCGTTACGGACAGTGGAAACACCATATATTTT	CSVTDSGNTIYF
TRBV10-3	NA	TRBJ2-1	few	TGTGCCATCAGGGGGGGGGACAACAACCTCAGCTCCTACAATGAGCAGTTCTTC	CAIRGGDNNLSSYNEQFF
TRBV5-1	NA	TRBJ2-5	NA	TGCGCCAGTTATAAGGGAAGAGGCCAAGAGACCCAGTACTTC	CASYKGRGQETQYF
TRBV11-2	TRBD2	TRBJ2-2	many	TGTGCCAGCACCATCCGAGGCGGGGGTACGAACACCGGGGAGCTGTTTTTT	CASTIRGGGTNTGELFF
TRBV25-1	TRBD2	TRBJ2-3	NA	TGTGCCAGCAGTGTGACTAGCGGGGTAACAGATACGCAGTATTTT	CASSVTSGVTDTQYF
TRBV2	NA	TRBJ2-1	NA	TGTGCCAGCAAGACGTCATCCTACAATGAGCAGTTCTTC	CASKTSSYNEQFF
TRBV30	NA	TRBJ2-2	NA	TGTGCCTGGCGATATCAGAACACCGGGGAGCTGTTTTTT	CAWRYQNTGELFF
TRBV5-1	NA	TRBJ1-1	NA	TGCGCCAGCAGCTTGGAATTATTGAACACTGAAGCTTTCTTT	CASSLELLNTEAFF
TRBV6-5	TRBD2	TRBJ2-2	few	TGTGCCGTCCTAGCGGCCGCGAACACCGGGGAGCTGTTTTTT	CAVLAAANTGELFF
TRBV6-5	NA	TRBJ2-3	NA	TGTGCCAGCAGTTACAGGGGGTCGGAAGATACGCAGTATTTT	CASSYRGSEDTQYF
TRBV5-6	NA	TRBJ2-7	NA	TGTGCCAGCAGCTCGCCGGTAGCCTACGAGCAGTACTTC	CASSSPVAYEQYF
TRBV11-2	TRBD1	TRBJ1-5	NA	TGTGCCAGCAGCTTAGGACAGGGCGGCCCCAATCAGCCCCAGCATTTT	CASSLGQGGPNQPQHF
TRBV6-5	NA	TRBJ1-4	NA	TGTGCCAGCAGTCGGGATGTTAATGAAAAACTGTTTTTT	CASSRDVNEKLFF
TRBV10-3	NA	TRBJ2-5	NA	TGTGCCATCATGGAGGAAGAGACCCAGTACTTC	CAIMEEETQYF
TRBV5-1	NA	TRBJ1-2	NA	TGCGCCAGCAGCGTCAACAGTTTCTATGGCTACACCTTC	CASSVNSFYGYTF
TRBV29-1	NA	TRBJ2-4	NA	TGCAGCGTTGTCCAGGACGACTTAATAAGTGGCATTCAGTACTTC	CSVVQDDLISGIQYF
TRBV29-1	NA	TRBJ2-6	NA	TGCAGCGCTGTGACGGCTTCTGGGGCCAACGTCCTGACTTTC	CSAVTASGANVLTF
TRBV29-1	NA	TRBJ1-2	NA	TGCAGCGTTGAAGAATTGAGGCAGTCTAACTATGGCTACACCTTC	CSVEELRQSNYGYTF
TRBV5-6	NA	TRBJ1-4	once	TGTGCCAGCAGCAAAGGCGGTGAAAAACTGTTTTTT	CASSKGGEKLFF
TRBV5-1	NA	TRBJ1-3	NA	TGCGCCAGCAGCTTGACAGGGAACTCTGGAAACACCATATATTTT	CASSLTGNSGNTIYF
TRBV2	NA	TRBJ2-2	NA	TGTGCCAGCAGTGACTGGCGGAGGAACACCGGGGAGCTGTTTTTT	CASSDWRRNTGELFF
TRBV30	NA	TRBJ2-3	NA	TGTGCCTGGAGTCATACCAACGGGAGCACAGATACGCAGTATTTT	CAWSHTNGSTDTQYF
TRBV19	NA	TRBJ1-5	NA	TGTGCCAGTAGTATACGTCGCCAGCCGCGGGGCAATCAGCCCCAGCATTTT	CASSIRRQPRGNQPQHF
TRBV11-2	NA	TRBJ2-1	few	TGTGCCAGCAGCTTAGCCCCTAGTTCGTACAATGAGCAGTTCTTC	CASSLAPSSYNEQFF
TRBV18	NA	TRBJ2-6	NA	TGTGCCAGCTCACGACAATTCACAGGGAATAGTGGGGCCAACGTCCTGACTTTC	CASSRQFTGNSGANVLTF
TRBV15	NA	TRBJ1-1	NA	TGTGCCACCACATCGGGACTGAACACTGAAGCTTTCTTT	CATTSGLNTEAFF
TRBV14	NA	TRBJ2-7	NA	TGTGCCAGCAGCCAAGGACTGGGCTACGAGCAGTACTTC	CASSQGLGYEQYF
TRBV6-1	NA	TRBJ2-2	NA	TGTGCCAGCGCCGACACGAACACCGGGGAGCTGTTTTTT	CASADTNTGELFF
TRBV6-5	TRBD1	TRBJ1-2	once	TGTGCCAGCAGTCGGACAGGGAAGGACTATGGCTACACCTTC	CASSRTGKDYGYTF
TRBV7-2	NA	TRBJ2-2	NA	TGTGCCAGCAGCCAACCCGCCTCCGGGGAGCTGTTTTTT	CASSQPASGELFF